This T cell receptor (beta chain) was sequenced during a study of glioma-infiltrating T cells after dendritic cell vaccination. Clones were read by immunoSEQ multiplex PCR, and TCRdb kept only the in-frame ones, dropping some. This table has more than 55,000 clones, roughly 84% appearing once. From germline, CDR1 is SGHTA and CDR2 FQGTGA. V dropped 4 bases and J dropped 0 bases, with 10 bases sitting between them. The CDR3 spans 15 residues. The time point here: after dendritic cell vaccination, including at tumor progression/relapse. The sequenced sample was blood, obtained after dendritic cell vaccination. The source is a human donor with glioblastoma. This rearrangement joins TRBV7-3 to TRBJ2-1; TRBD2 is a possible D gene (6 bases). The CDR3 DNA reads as TGTGCCAGCAGCTCAACTAGCAGCTCCTACAATGAGCAGTTCTTC. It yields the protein CASSSTSSSYNEQFF.